This TCR beta chain was identified in a study of blood T cell repertoires in COVID-19. Study overall: From T cells, B-cell-depleted T cells, or PBMCs came the material, which was cDNA or gDNA.

The CDR3 loop spans 15 amino acids. V was trimmed by 0 bases and J by 3 bases, leaving 12 bases between them. Per the germline V gene, CDR1 is SGHTS and CDR2 is YDEGEE. Per the original data handling: Amplification of reference gene primers was used by the study to estimate nucleated cell counts. Produced via immunoSEQ multiplex PCR; TCRdb's table is partial and in-frame only. V and J calls and clone size come straight from that table; D and trimming were deduced from the DNA. The sample gives about 50,000 clones, roughly 86% of which show up once; about 4.2% is in the top ten. Source material: peripheral blood. The gene calls are TRBV5-8 and TRBJ1-1; D ambiguous. The clonotype was recovered from a man aged 80 or over with active COVID-19. In DNA form, the CDR3 reads TGTGCCAGCAGCTTGGGATTGACCCGGGACACTGAAGCTTTCTTT. This translates into CASSLGLTRDTEAFF. Together with reference TRBV5-8 and TRBJ1-1, the CDR3 gives the full variable domain: EAGVTQSPTHLIKTRGQQATLRCSPISGHTSVYWYQQALGLGLQFLLWYDEGEERNRGNFPPRFSGRQFPNYSSELNVNALELEDSALYLCASSLGLTRDTEAFFGQGTRLTVV.